One sample yielded the 28 T cell receptor beta chains listed below, sequenced in a study of shared clonotypes between healthy human individuals. Using immunoSEQ multiplex PCR, the repertoire was profiled, and TCRdb retains in-frame clones only, with some absent. The sample lists about 1.1 million clones; roughly 80% were seen once. Sample: memory CD4+ T cells from PBMCs. The subset denotes: CD45RA-negative fraction. The receptors here all came from a man between 18 and 29 years old in good health. Some clones in this sample may be carry-over from other donors' samples.

V and J are TRBV14 and TRBJ2-1; D may be TRBD2 (6 bases). V lost 1 base to trimming and J lost 4 bases, with 11 bases between them. Germline V gene sequence: CDR1 SGHDN, CDR2 FVKESK. The CDR3 totals 15 residues. The CDR3 here is CASSQALARYNEQFF. The CDR3 DNA is TGTGCCAGCAGCCAAGCACTAGCTCGGTACAATGAGCAGTTCTTC.

This clone was observed a few times. The rearrangement uses TRBV7-9 and TRBJ2-6; D remains ambiguous. Germline CDR1 and CDR2: SEHNR and FQNEAQ (reference sequence). The V gene lost 1 base and the J gene lost 3 bases, with 10 bases spanning the gap. This CDR3 is 16 amino acids long. The CDR3 sequence is CASSLEFSRGANVLTF. CDR3 DNA: TGTGCCAGCAGCTTAGAGTTCTCACGTGGGGCCAACGTCCTGACTTTC.

CDR3 loop: CASSLKINQPQHF. In nucleotides, the CDR3 is TGTGCCAGTAGTCTCAAAATAAATCAGCCCCAGCATTTT. V is TRBV19 and J is TRBJ1-5; D gene uncertain. CDR3 length: 13 amino acids. V was pared by 5 bases and J by 4 bases, with 9 bases between. Germline lookup yields CDR1 LNHDA and CDR2 SQIVND (reference sequence).

This clone was seen ten or more times. The identical CDR3 is also encoded by other nucleotide sequences in the sample. The chain combines TRBV4-1 with TRBJ2-7; unclear D gene. Between the trimmed V and J ends, which lost 1 base and 3 bases, there was a span of 10 bases. This CDR3 is 14 amino acids long. The germline gives CDR1 MGHRA, CDR2 YSYEKL. The CDR3 sequence is CASSQGIRVYEQYF. The CDR3 DNA reads TGCGCCAGCAGCCAAGGAATCAGAGTCTACGAGCAGTACTTC.

The gene calls are TRBV18 and TRBJ2-7, with 7 bases fitting TRBD1. V was clipped by 3 bases and J by 2 bases; unmatched bases: 7. CDR3 length: 15 residues. CDR1 and CDR2 from the germline V gene are KGHSH and LQKENI. CDR3 coding DNA: TGTGCCAGCTCACCGCTCACAGGGGTTGCCTACGAGCAGTACTTC. Protein sequence: CASSPLTGVAYEQYF.

This sequence joins TRBV5-4 and TRBJ2-5, with D possibly being TRBD1 (7 bases). V was shortened by 4 bases and J by 1 base, with 11 bases between the two germline ends. The germline V gene has CDR1 SGHNT and CDR2 YYREEE (reference sequence). The CDR3 spans 14 residues. The CDR3 loop is CASSGGTVQETQYF. The CDR3 DNA reads as TGTGCCAGCAGCGGGGGGACAGTCCAAGAGACCCAGTACTTC.

The chain recombines TRBV7-2 with TRBJ2-1; 7 nucleotides line up with TRBD2. Germline CDR1 is SGHTA and CDR2 is FQGNSA. The CDR3 has 15 amino acids. V lost 5 bases, J lost 6 bases, and 10 bases stayed unmatched. CDR3 bases: TGTGCCAGCAGCACATGGGCGGGAGAGGGCAATGAGCAGTTCTTC. Its protein is CASSTWAGEGNEQFF.

The chain employs TRBV7-8 and TRBJ2-5; D tentatively reads TRBD1 or TRBD2 (5 bases each). V lost 2 bases to trimming and J lost 3 bases, with 13 bases between them. The germline gives CDR1 SGHVS, CDR2 FQNEAQ. CDR3 length equals 15 residues. CDR3 coding DNA: TGTGCCAGCAGCTTAAAGAGACGAGGGGAAGAGACCCAGTACTTC. Translation gives CASSLKRRGEETQYF.

This chain uses TRBV4-1 with TRBJ2-7; 8 bases match TRBD2. Losses at the gene ends were 4 bases for V and 0 bases for J; bases not matched to a gene: 8. Germline loops: CDR1 MGHRA, CDR2 YSYEKL. The CDR3 length is 16 residues. DNA of the CDR3: TGCGCCAGCAGCCCTCTCGGGGGGGGTCGCTCCTACGAGCAGTACTTC. The encoded protein is CASSPLGGGRSYEQYF.

V usage is TRBV5-1 and J usage is TRBJ2-7; the D gene is possibly TRBD2 (6 bases). The germline gives CDR1 SGHRS, CDR2 YFSETQ. This CDR3 is 13 amino acids long. V shed 4 bases and J shed 6 bases, with 14 bases lying between them. CDR3 region: CASSPNYGGEQYF. As DNA, the CDR3 is TGCGCCAGCAGCCCGAACTACGGGGGCGAGCAGTACTTC.

The chain has TRBV28 and TRBJ2-1, with 7 bases matching TRBD2. This CDR3 contains 15 residues. The germline V gene has CDR1 MDHEN and CDR2 SYDVKM. The V segment lost 3 bases and the J segment 7 bases; nucleotides outside the gene matches: 9. In DNA form, the CDR3 reads TGTGCCAGCAGTTTTCTGGCGGGAGTCGGAAATGAGCAGTTCTTC. It yields the protein CASSFLAGVGNEQFF.

V is TRBV6-5 and J is TRBJ2-7, with TRBD1 matching over 7 bases. V lost 6 bases, J lost 5 bases, and 10 bases stayed unmatched. The germline gives CDR1 MNHEY, CDR2 SVGAGI. CDR3 length: 14 amino acids. The CDR3 nucleotides read TGTGCCAGCAGCCCGGACAGGAGACGGGACGAGCAGTACTTC. This sequence encodes CASSPDRRRDEQYF.

The V call is TRBV6-1, the J call TRBJ1-2; 7 positions match TRBD1. The CDR3 is made up of 15 amino acids. Germline values: CDR1 MNHNS, CDR2 SASEGT. The trim removed 4 bases at V and 4 bases at J, leaving 9 bases unmatched. CDR3 in amino acids: CASSGQGSVVYGYTF. The CDR3 coding sequence is TGTGCCAGCAGTGGACAGGGATCAGTTGTCTATGGCTACACCTTC.

This sequence joins TRBV7-2 and TRBJ2-7; a possible D gene is TRBD2 (5 bases). There are 15 residues in the CDR3. The V gene lost 6 bases and the J gene lost 3 bases, with 18 bases spanning the gap. CDR1 and CDR2 from the germline V gene are SGHTA and FQGNSA. The CDR3 region has the DNA TGTGCCAGCAGGGGCGTGAAGGGAGCGTTCTACGAGCAGTACTTC. Its protein is CASRGVKGAFYEQYF.

The chain is built from TRBV6-5 and TRBJ1-1; 8 nucleotides align to TRBD1. The germline gives CDR1 MNHEY, CDR2 SVGAGI. The CDR3 has 13 residues. V was pared by 6 bases and J by 10 bases, with 10 bases of the junction left unmatched. Here the CDR3 reads CASRMGQALRAFF. The CDR3 nucleotides are TGTGCCAGCAGAATGGGACAGGCCCTCAGAGCTTTCTTT.

This clone came up many times. Distinct nucleotide sequences in the sample also encode this CDR3. The V call is TRBV7-9, the J call TRBJ1-3; D is undetermined. Deletions cut 1 base from V and 0 bases from J, with 4 bases between. The CDR3 has 14 amino acids. From germline, CDR1 is SEHNR and CDR2 FQNEAQ (reference sequence). CDR3 bases: TGTGCCAGCAGCTTAGAGAACTCTGGAAACACCATATATTTT. Its protein is CASSLENSGNTIYF. Complete variable domain (other parts from reference TRBV7-9 and TRBJ1-3): DTGVSQNPRHKITKRGQNVTFRCDPISEHNRLYWYRQTLGQGPEFLTYFQNEAQLEKSRLLSDRFSAERPKGSFSTLEIQRTEQGDSAMYLCASSLENSGNTIYFGEGSWLTVV.

As to this clone: The sample carries other DNA sequences with the same CDR3. The chain combines TRBV11-2 with TRBJ2-3, with D unclear. The CDR3 has 13 residues. Germline CDR1 reads SGHAT; CDR2 reads FQNNGV. The V gene lost 0 bases and the J gene lost 5 bases, with 6 bases spanning the gap. The CDR3 protein is CASSLDREDTQYF. Written as DNA, the CDR3 is TGTGCCAGCAGCTTAGATCGTGAAGATACGCAGTATTTT.

This clone has a handful of counts. This chain joins TRBV2 and TRBJ2-7; D is perhaps TRBD1 or TRBD2 (10 bases each). The germline CDR1 and CDR2 sequences are SNHLY and FYNNEI. The germline V and J ends were trimmed by 8 bases and 3 bases, with 38 bases remaining between them. The CDR3 covers 21 residues. The chain's CDR3 is CASSLDRGPPGLAGALYEQYF. In nucleotides, the CDR3 is TGTGCCAGCTCGTTAGACAGGGGGCCTCCCGGGCTAGCGGGAGCCCTCTACGAGCAGTACTTC.

The chain links TRBV12-5 to TRBJ2-1; 8 positions match TRBD2. The V gene end was trimmed by 6 bases and the J gene end by 1 base; junction bases not matched to a gene: 5. Germline CDR1 LGHNT, CDR2 FRNRAP. The CDR3 spans 15 residues. CDR3 amino acids: CASGPAGASYNEQFF. CDR3 nucleotides: TGTGCTAGTGGCCCAGCGGGAGCATCCTACAATGAGCAGTTCTTC. The whole variable domain, filled in from reference TRBV12-5 and TRBJ2-1, reads DARVTQTPRHKVTEMGQEVTMRCQPILGHNTVFWYRQTMMQGLELLAYFRNRAPLDDSGMPKDRFSAEMPDATLATLKIQPSEPRDSAVYFCASGPAGASYNEQFFGPGTRLTVL.

The J gene is TRBJ2-4, the V gene TRBV19, with 9 bases lining up with TRBD1. There are 18 residues in the CDR3. The junction had 14 bases not matched to a gene; V was cut back by 6 bases and J by 2 bases. The germline CDR1 and CDR2 sequences are LNHDA and SQIVND (reference sequence). The CDR3 DNA reads TGTGCCAGTAGAACGAACCCCGGACAGGGGACATCCAAAAACATTCAGTACTTC. Its translation: CASRTNPGQGTSKNIQYF.

With respect to this clone: The sample holds other DNA sequences that translate to the same CDR3. V gene TRBV5-1 combines with J gene TRBJ2-1; 10 positions agree with TRBD2. The CDR3 covers 15 residues. Germline V gene lookup returns CDR1 SGHRS and CDR2 YFSETQ. V lost 5 bases to trimming and J lost 2 bases; unmatched junction nucleotides: 4. The CDR3 protein is CASSSTSGAYNEQFF. In DNA form, the CDR3 reads TGCGCCAGCAGTTCTACTAGCGGGGCCTACAATGAGCAGTTCTTC.

The genes are TRBV5-1 and TRBJ1-3; the match to TRBD1 covers 9 bases. Trimming cost V 2 bases and J 4 bases; bases outside gene matches: 10. Germline lookup yields CDR1 SGHRS and CDR2 YFSETQ. The CDR3 consists of 17 residues. DNA for the CDR3: TGCGCCAGCAGCTTAAATACCCGGACAGGGGTAGGAAACACCATATATTTT. Its translation is CASSLNTRTGVGNTIYF.

This clone is a singleton in its sample. The chain recombines TRBV2 with TRBJ2-5; tentative D call: TRBD2 (5 bases). Germline-derived CDR1 and CDR2 are SNHLY and FYNNEI. Trimming removed 8 bases at V and 4 bases at J, with 14 bases between. There are 13 residues in the CDR3. CDR3 region: CASRREKGETQYF. For the CDR3, the DNA is TGTGCCAGCCGTAGGGAGAAGGGAGAGACCCAGTACTTC. Full variable domain (outside the CDR3, taken from reference TRBV2 and TRBJ2-5): EPEVTQTPSHQVTQMGQEVILRCVPISNHLYFYWYRQILGQKVEFLVSFYNNEISEKSEIFDDQFSVERPDGSNFTLKIRSTKLEDSAMYFCASRREKGETQYFGPGTRLLVL.

The V gene is TRBV11-1, the J gene TRBJ1-3; unclear D gene. V lost 5 bases and J 3 bases, leaving 17 bases between the germline ends. This CDR3 has 16 amino acids. CDR1 is SGHAT, CDR2 FQDESV, per germline (reference sequence). CDR3 coding DNA: TGTGCCAGCAGCCCTAGCCGGGCCACCCTTGGAAACACCATATATTTT. It encodes CASSPSRATLGNTIYF.

The CDR3 DNA is TGCGCCAGCAGCTTGGGTCGAGGGGCGGGAGTGTCCCAAGAGACCCAGTACTTC. Residues: CASSLGRGAGVSQETQYF. The chain couples TRBV5-1 to TRBJ2-5, with 7 bases identical to TRBD2. V was clipped by 0 bases and J by 1 base; unmatched bases: 12. CDR3 length: 18 residues. Germline V lookup: CDR1 SGHRS, CDR2 YFSETQ.

V and J are TRBV7-2 and TRBJ1-5; D possibly corresponds to TRBD1 (5 bases). Trimming cost V 4 bases and J 6 bases, with 10 bases left between them. Germline values: CDR1 SGHTA, CDR2 FQGNSA. This CDR3 region has 13 residues. The CDR3 DNA is TGTGCCAGCAGCTGGGGGAGCCCTCAGCCCCAGCATTTT. Amino acid sequence: CASSWGSPQPQHF.

This rearrangement joins TRBV4-1 to TRBJ1-6; maybe TRBD1 (6 bases). Germline V gene data show CDR1 as MGHRA and CDR2 as YSYEKL. CDR3 size: 13 residues. Trimming took off 4 bases at V and 7 bases at J, with 8 bases between the two ends. CDR3 loop: CASSPRGNSPLHF. CDR3 DNA sequence: TGCGCCAGCAGCCCTAGGGGGAATTCACCCCTCCACTTT.

The chain combines TRBV7-3 with TRBJ2-7; TRBD1 matches at 10 bases. Germline CDR1 is SGHTA and CDR2 is FQGTGA. The V segment lost 5 bases and the J segment 6 bases; nucleotides outside the gene matches: 7. CDR3 length equals 14 residues. CDR3 region: CASSPDRGSGEQYF. The CDR3, as DNA: TGTGCCAGCAGCCCGGACAGGGGGTCGGGCGAGCAGTACTTC.